The 5 T cell receptor beta chains reported below all come from one sample, sequenced in a study of early T cells in non-severe SARS-CoV-2 infection. TCRdb itself ran the 5' RACE reads through MiXCR, one entry per CDR3 protein. The sample has just under 85,000 distinct CDR3 sequences, over 9.5% seen once. This specimen consisted of whole blood, obtained at baseline. Every receptor here comes from an adult who was a healthcare worker with PCR-confirmed SARS-CoV-2 infection or an uninfected control (not recorded which).

This clonotype has a handful of counts. This chain connects TRBV29-1 to TRBJ2-7; possible D gene TRBD2, 5 bases. Trimming stripped 4 bases from V and 4 bases from J, with 8 bases between. The length of the CDR3 is 11 residues. Germline lookup yields CDR1 SQVTM and CDR2 ANQGSEA. In DNA form, the CDR3 reads TGCAGCGTTGCTTCGGGGTACGAGCAGTACTTC. Its translation is CSVASGYEQYF.

This clonotype came up many times. The rearrangement uses TRBV2 and TRBJ2-1; a possible D gene is TRBD1 (6 bases). The CDR3 is 17 amino acids. Germline CDR1 reads SNHLY; CDR2 reads FYNNEI. Deletions cut 7 bases from V and 2 bases from J, with 21 bases between. CDR3 nucleotide sequence: TGTGCCAGCAAGTGGGGGCCGGGCTCCCTCACCTACAATGAGCAGTTCTTC. Translating it yields CASKWGPGSLTYNEQFF.

This clonotype was found many times. The chain uses TRBV11-2 and TRBJ2-2; D is possibly TRBD1 (6 bases). CDR3 length equals 14 residues. The germline gives CDR1 SGHAT, CDR2 FQNNGV. The V end lost 4 bases, the J end lost 6 bases, and 12 bases lay between the germline ends. The CDR3 sequence: CASSSTGSAGELFF. The CDR3 bases are TGTGCCAGCAGCTCGACAGGATCCGCCGGGGAGCTGTTTTTT.

This clonotype was picked up a small number of times. This rearrangement joins TRBV12-3 or TRBV12-4 to TRBJ1-1; TRBD1 matches at 7 bases. There are 14 residues in the CDR3. After removal of 6 bases from V and 3 bases from J, the junction contained 7 bases not matched to a gene. CDR3 nucleotides: TGTGCCAGCAGCTTCGGACAGGTAGACACTGAAGCTTTCTTT. It codes for CASSFGQVDTEAFF.

The sample holds a few counts of this clonotype. The rearrangement joins TRBV24-1 to TRBJ2-2, with D possibly matching TRBD2 (5 bases). The CDR3 runs 15 residues. Germline V gene sequence: CDR1 KGHDR, CDR2 SFDVKD. The V end lost 4 bases, the J end lost 6 bases, and 14 bases lay between the germline ends. The CDR3 nucleotides read TGTGCCACCAGTGACCGGGATCCGGTGGCCGGGGAGCTGTTTTTT. Its translation is CATSDRDPVAGELFF.